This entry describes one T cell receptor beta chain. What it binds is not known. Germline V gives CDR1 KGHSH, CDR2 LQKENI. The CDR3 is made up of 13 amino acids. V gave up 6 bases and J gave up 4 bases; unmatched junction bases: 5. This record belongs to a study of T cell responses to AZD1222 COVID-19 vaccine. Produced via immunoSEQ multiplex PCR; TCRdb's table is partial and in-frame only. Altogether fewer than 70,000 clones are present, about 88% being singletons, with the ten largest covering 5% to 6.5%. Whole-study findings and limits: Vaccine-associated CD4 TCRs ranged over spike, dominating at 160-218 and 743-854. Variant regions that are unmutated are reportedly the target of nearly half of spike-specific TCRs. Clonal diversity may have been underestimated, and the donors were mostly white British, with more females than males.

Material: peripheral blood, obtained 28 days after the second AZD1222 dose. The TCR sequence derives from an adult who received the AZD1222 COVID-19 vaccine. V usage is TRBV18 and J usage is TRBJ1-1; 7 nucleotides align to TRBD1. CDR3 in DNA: TGTGCCAGCTCGTCAGGGACAGCCACTGAAGCTTTCTTT. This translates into CASSSGTATEAFF.